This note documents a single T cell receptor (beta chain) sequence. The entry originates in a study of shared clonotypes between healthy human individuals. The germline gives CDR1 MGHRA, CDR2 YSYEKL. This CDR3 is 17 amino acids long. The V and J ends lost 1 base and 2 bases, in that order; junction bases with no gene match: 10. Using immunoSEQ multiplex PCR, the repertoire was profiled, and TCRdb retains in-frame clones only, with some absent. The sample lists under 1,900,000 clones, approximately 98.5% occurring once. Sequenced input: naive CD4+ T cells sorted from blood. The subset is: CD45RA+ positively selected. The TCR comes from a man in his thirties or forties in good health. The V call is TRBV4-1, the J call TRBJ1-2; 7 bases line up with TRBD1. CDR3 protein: CASSQGLLQGMNYGYTF. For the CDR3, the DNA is TGCGCCAGCAGCCAAGGATTGTTACAGGGGATGAACTATGGCTACACCTTC.